This T cell receptor (beta chain) was identified in a study of blood T cell repertoires in COVID-19. About the study: The cDNA or gDNA used as material had been derived from T cells, B-cell-depleted T cells, or PBMCs.

The authors' processing: Estimation of nucleated cell counts was performed using reference gene primer amplification. The method was immunoSEQ multiplex PCR; TCRdb's version includes in-frame clones alone and lacks a portion of them. V, J and clone size are those of that table, while D and trimming were read from the DNA. This repertoire shows almost 400,000 clones, approximately 89% found once; its top ten account for 1.5% to 2%. The recovered donors of Cohort 3 showed two negative PCRs, clearance, or symptom resolution. The sample was PBMCs or T cells enriched from blood (not recorded which). This TCR derives from a woman aged 30 to 39 who had recovered from COVID-19.

This CDR3 is CASSQGFRSEAFF. In DNA, the CDR3 is TGTGCCAGCAGTCAGGGGTTTAGGTCTGAAGCTTTCTTT. This sequence joins TRBV12-3 or TRBV12-4 and TRBJ1-1; possibly TRBD1 for D (6 bases). CDR3 size: 13 residues. Trimming removed 5 bases from V and 6 bases from J, with 13 bases in between.